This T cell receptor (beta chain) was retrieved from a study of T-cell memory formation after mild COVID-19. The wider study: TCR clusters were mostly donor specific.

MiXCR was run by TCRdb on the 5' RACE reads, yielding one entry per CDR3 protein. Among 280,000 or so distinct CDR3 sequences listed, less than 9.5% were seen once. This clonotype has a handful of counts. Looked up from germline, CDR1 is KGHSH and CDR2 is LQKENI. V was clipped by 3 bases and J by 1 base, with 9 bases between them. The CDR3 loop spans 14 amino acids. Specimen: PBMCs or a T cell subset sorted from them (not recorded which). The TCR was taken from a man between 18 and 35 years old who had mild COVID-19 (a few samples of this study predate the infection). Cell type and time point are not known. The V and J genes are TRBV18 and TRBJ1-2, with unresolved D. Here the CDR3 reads CASSPKQDNYGYTF. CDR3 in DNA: TGTGCCAGCTCACCGAAACAAGATAACTATGGCTACACCTTC. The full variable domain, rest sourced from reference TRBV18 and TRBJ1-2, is NAGVMQNPRHLVRRRGQEARLRCSPMKGHSHVYWYRQLPEEGLKFMVYLQKENIIDESGMPKERFSAEFPKEGPSILRIQQVVRGDSAAYFCASSPKQDNYGYTFGSGTRLTVV.